This T cell receptor beta chain was found in a study of cytomegalovirus exposure and HLA in healthy donors. Regarding the study as a whole: Most TCR sequences proved rare, with some public TCRs found in many donors.

For this clone: Its target is unknown.

The PCR employed 60 Vbeta primers together with 13 Jbeta primers. Method: immunoSEQ multiplex PCR; TCRdb's copy keeps in-frame clones and lacks some. There are about 160,000 clones in the sample; around four fifths occur only once, and under 1.5% lies in the top ten. Trimming pared 4 bases from V and 3 bases from J, leaving 15 bases between. Per the germline V gene, CDR1 is SNHLY and CDR2 is FYNNEI. The CDR3 loop spans 15 amino acids. The chain recombines TRBV2 with TRBJ1-1, with D unclear. The sample taken for sequencing was PBMCs. This sequence was found in a male donor in good health and CMV-seronegative. CDR3 region: CASSAAGQRDTEAFF. The CDR3 nucleotides are TGTGCCAGCAGTGCCGCTGGTCAGAGGGACACTGAAGCTTTCTTT.